This T cell receptor beta chain was observed in a study of blood T cell repertoires in COVID-19. Study overall: T cells, B-cell-depleted T cells, or PBMCs supplied cDNA or gDNA.

Per germline, CDR1 LNHDA and CDR2 SQIVND (reference sequence). Trimming shortened V by 1 base and J by 0 bases, and 10 bases separated the two germline ends. The CDR3 length is 15 residues. Only in-frame clones appear in the TCRdb table, and some are missing; sequencing was by immunoSEQ multiplex PCR. The sample has around 140,000 clones, roughly three quarters seen once. Sequencing was carried out using peripheral blood. The sequence was collected from a woman aged 60-70 years with acute or convalescent COVID-19. V usage is TRBV19 and J usage is TRBJ2-7; a possible D gene is TRBD2 (6 bases). The CDR3 here is CASSIATSRSYEQYF. As DNA, the CDR3 is TGTGCCAGTAGTATAGCAACTAGCCGCTCCTACGAGCAGTACTTC.